These 27 T cell receptor beta chains share one sample of origin, sequenced in a study of cytotoxic CD8 clonotypes in ibrutinib-treated CLL. Clones were read by immunoSEQ multiplex PCR, and TCRdb kept only the in-frame ones, dropping some. In the table there are fewer than 200,000 clones, approximately 84% of which are singletons. This specimen consisted of PBMCs, obtained after 24 months of ibrutinib treatment. The receptors here all came from a human donor with chronic lymphocytic leukemia.

This CDR3 reads CASSWDGVHSGGYTF. As DNA, the CDR3 is TGTGCCAGCAGTTGGGACGGTGTACATTCTGGTGGCTACACCTTC. The chain couples TRBV6-1 to TRBJ1-2, with a weak D call TRBD1 (5 bases). The CDR3 length is 15 residues. Trimming cost V 5 bases and J 7 bases, with 20 bases left between them. Germline V gene data show CDR1 as MNHNS and CDR2 as SASEGT.

The rearrangement links TRBV7-9 to TRBJ1-2; no definite D call. Trimming left V 5 bases short and J 3 bases short, with 13 bases between. CDR3 length: 14 residues. Germline V gene sequence: CDR1 SEHNR, CDR2 FQNEAQ (reference sequence). CDR3 region: CASSRDGSYYGYTF. CDR3 sequence (DNA): TGTGCCAGCAGCCGCGACGGTAGCTACTATGGCTACACCTTC. The whole variable domain, remainder taken from reference TRBV7-9 and TRBJ1-2, is DTGVSQNPRHKITKRGQNVTFRCDPISEHNRLYWYRQTLGQGPEFLTYFQNEAQLEKSRLLSDRFSAERPKGSFSTLEIQRTEQGDSAMYLCASSRDGSYYGYTFGSGTRLTVV.

The chain has TRBV10-3 and TRBJ2-7, with D tentatively TRBD2 (6 bases). The germline V gene has CDR1 ENHRY and CDR2 SYGVKD. This CDR3 has 12 residues. Between the trimmed V and J ends, which lost 11 bases and 3 bases, there was a span of 14 bases. For the CDR3, the DNA is TGTGCCTCCGCGAGGGAGGACTACGAGCAGTACTTC. It is translated as CASAREDYEQYF.

In its sample, this clone was seen once. This chain links TRBV18 with TRBJ1-4; 11 bases are a match to TRBD1. The CDR3 is 16 amino acids. Germline values: CDR1 KGHSH, CDR2 LQKENI. V trimming: 6 bases; J trimming: 7 bases; junction bases outside the gene matches: 10. The CDR3 reads CASSPDRGRPSEKLFF. CDR3 DNA: TGTGCCAGCTCGCCGGACAGGGGGCGGCCCAGTGAAAAACTGTTTTTT. Using reference TRBV18 and TRBJ1-4 for the parts outside the CDR3, the full variable domain is NAGVMQNPRHLVRRRGQEARLRCSPMKGHSHVYWYRQLPEEGLKFMVYLQKENIIDESGMPKERFSAEFPKEGPSILRIQQVVRGDSAAYFCASSPDRGRPSEKLFFGSGTQLSVL.

V usage is TRBV6-6 and J usage is TRBJ1-5; possible D gene TRBD1, 5 bases. The length of the CDR3 is 16 residues. Germline-derived CDR1 and CDR2 are MNHNY and SVGAGI (reference sequence). Trimming left V 6 bases short and J 2 bases short, with 17 bases between. This CDR3 reads CASSSNLDRGNQPQHF. CDR3 bases: TGTGCCAGCAGCTCGAACCTTGACAGAGGCAATCAGCCCCAGCATTTT.

The chain joins TRBV19 to TRBJ2-2, with 9 bases matching TRBD1. From germline, CDR1 is LNHDA and CDR2 SQIVND (reference sequence). The junction had 5 bases not matched to a gene; V was cut back by 5 bases and J by 1 base. This CDR3 is built from 16 residues. CDR3 nucleotide sequence: TGTGCCAGTAGTCAACCGGGACAGGGGAACACCGGGGAGCTGTTTTTT. Translation gives CASSQPGQGNTGELFF.

CDR3 region: CASRRGDRNTEAFF. The CDR3 region has the DNA TGTGCCAGCAGGCGGGGGGACAGGAACACTGAAGCTTTCTTT. The chain is built from TRBV11-1 and TRBJ1-1; 7 nucleotides line up with TRBD1. This CDR3 contains 14 residues. The germline CDR1 and CDR2 sequences are SGHAT and FQDESV (reference sequence). V shed 6 bases, J shed 1 base, and the junction held 5 bases outside the gene matches.

The CDR3 DNA follows: TGCGCCAGCAGCCGGGACAGGGGTGCTCAGCCCCAGCATTTT. Translated, it gives CASSRDRGAQPQHF. The V and J genes are TRBV5-1 and TRBJ1-5; 10 positions agree with TRBD1. The germline CDR1 and CDR2 sequences are SGHRS and YFSETQ. The V segment lost 4 bases and the J segment 6 bases; nucleotides outside the gene matches: 4. The CDR3 covers 14 residues.

The chain joins TRBV19 to TRBJ1-2; weak D call: TRBD1 (6 bases). V lost 3 bases and J lost 4, with 15 bases in between. Germline assignment: CDR1 LNHDA and CDR2 SQIVND (reference sequence). This CDR3 region has 15 residues. As DNA, the CDR3 is TGTGCCAGTAGTATTATGTCAGGGGCCGCCTATGGCTACACCTTC. It specifies CASSIMSGAAYGYTF.

V gene TRBV18 combines with J gene TRBJ1-2; no firm D call. V lost 3 bases and J lost 8, with 13 bases in between. Germline V gene sequence: CDR1 KGHSH, CDR2 LQKENI. The CDR3 runs to 13 residues. This CDR3 reads CASSPALKDGYTF. CDR3 nucleotide sequence: TGTGCCAGCTCACCTGCCCTGAAGGACGGCTACACCTTC.

The chain joins TRBV6-5 to TRBJ1-1; D not resolved. The CDR3 contains 13 residues. Germline loops: CDR1 MNHEY, CDR2 SVGAGI. V was shortened by 6 bases and J by 4 bases, with 12 bases between the two germline ends. CDR3 DNA sequence: TGTGCCAGCAGATTCCGGGCCTTCACTGAAGCTTTCTTT. Translating gives CASRFRAFTEAFF.

This sequence joins TRBV5-1 and TRBJ1-3; 7 nucleotides line up with TRBD1. The CDR3 totals 16 residues. After removal of 3 bases from V and 0 bases from J, the junction contained 6 bases not matched to a gene. CDR1 is SGHRS, CDR2 YFSETQ, per germline. The CDR3 coding sequence is TGCGCCAGCAGCTCAGCAACAGGGGCCTCTGGAAACACCATATATTTT. It translates to CASSSATGASGNTIYF.

The CDR3 DNA reads as TGTGCCAGCAGTCCCCCGGGACTAGCGGGAGTTTTGCAGTACTTC. Encoded protein: CASSPPGLAGVLQYF. The chain couples TRBV6-5 to TRBJ2-7; 14 bases agree with TRBD2. The CDR3 has 15 amino acids. V gave up 5 bases and J gave up 9 bases; unmatched junction bases: 9. Looked up from germline, CDR1 is MNHEY and CDR2 is SVGAGI.

The CDR3 sequence is CASSPAWGEQYF. The CDR3 DNA reads as TGTGCCAGCTCGCCCGCTTGGGGGGAGCAGTACTTC. The V gene is TRBV18, the J gene TRBJ2-7; D assignment may be TRBD1 or TRBD2 (5 bases each). V was trimmed by 6 bases and J by 7 bases, leaving 13 bases between them. The CDR3 is made up of 12 amino acids. The germline gives CDR1 KGHSH, CDR2 LQKENI.

Notes on this clone: Sequence at one end of the junction differs from germline and may be a read error. The chain has TRBV7-7 and TRBJ2-1; D gene ambiguous. The V gene's germline CDR1 is SSHAT and CDR2 FNYEAQ (reference sequence). The CDR3 covers 13 residues. The CDR3 here is CASSPASYNEQFF. CDR3 nucleotide sequence: TGTGCTAGCAGCCCAGCCTCCTACAATGAGCAGTTCTTC.

The chain combines TRBV5-6 with TRBJ2-7; D gene unclear. Germline V gene lookup returns CDR1 SGHDT and CDR2 YYEEEE. The CDR3 is made up of 13 amino acids. Trimming removed 2 bases at V and 2 bases at J, with 8 bases between. The CDR3 here is CASSFRSAYEQYF. CDR3 in DNA: TGTGCCAGCAGCTTCAGGAGCGCCTACGAGCAGTACTTC.

DNA for the CDR3: TGTGCCAGCAGCTTTGCAGGGGGCAGCAATGAGCAGTTCTTC. As protein: CASSFAGGSNEQFF. This chain joins TRBV7-9 and TRBJ2-1; 8 bases map to TRBD1. Germline CDR1 is SEHNR and CDR2 is FQNEAQ (reference sequence). The CDR3 contains 14 residues. V lost 3 bases, J lost 6 bases, and 4 bases stayed unmatched.

The chain is built from TRBV18 and TRBJ1-4; maybe TRBD1 (5 bases). CDR3 length: 14 amino acids. The ends were cut back, 5 bases at V and 11 bases at J, with 18 bases in the middle. Germline V CDR1 and CDR2: KGHSH, LQKENI. In DNA, the CDR3 is TGTGCCAGCTCAGGGGGGACGCCTCGAGGGAAACTGTTTTTT. This sequence encodes CASSGGTPRGKLFF.

The V call is TRBV4-3, the J call TRBJ2-5; TRBD2 might be the D (5 bases). Germline CDR1 and CDR2: LGHNA and YSLEER. The CDR3 has 16 amino acids. V lost 0 bases, J lost 1 base, and 12 bases lay in between. This CDR3 reads CASSQDRPSSQETQYF. The CDR3 DNA follows: TGCGCCAGCAGCCAAGATCGGCCTAGCAGCCAAGAGACCCAGTACTTC.

This clone was detected once. The rearrangement links TRBV5-5 to TRBJ1-2; D possibly corresponds to TRBD1 (5 bases). Germline V gene lookup returns CDR1 SGHKS and CDR2 YYEKEE (reference sequence). The V gene lost 1 base and the J gene lost 4 bases, with 11 bases spanning the gap. The CDR3 spans 14 residues. CDR3 region: CASSLYQGSYGYTF. For the CDR3, the DNA is TGTGCCAGCAGCTTGTACCAGGGTAGCTATGGCTACACCTTC.

The chain's CDR3 is CASSLGNGELFF. CDR3 in DNA: TGTGCCAGCAGCTTAGGGAACGGGGAGCTGTTTTTT. This rearrangement joins TRBV7-3 to TRBJ2-2; D call uncertain. Trimming shortened V by 2 bases and J by 7 bases, and 5 bases separated the two germline ends. Per the germline V gene, CDR1 is SGHTA and CDR2 is FQGTGA. The CDR3 is 12 amino acids.

The genes are TRBV7-9 and TRBJ2-5; D might be TRBD1 (5 bases). Germline loops: CDR1 SEHNR, CDR2 FQNEAQ (reference sequence). V lost 6 bases and J 5 bases, leaving 10 bases between the germline ends. The CDR3 covers 12 residues. The CDR3 DNA reads TGTGCCAGCAGACCCTCAGGGGAGACCCAGTACTTC. Translating it yields CASRPSGETQYF.

This clone was recorded only once. The CDR3, as DNA: TGCGCCAGCAGCTTAGGGACTAGCAGCTCCTACAATGAGCAGTTCTTC. This sequence encodes CASSLGTSSSYNEQFF. The V call is TRBV5-1, the J call TRBJ2-1; TRBD2 agrees at 9 bases. V dropped 2 bases and J dropped 0; count of bases not matched to a gene: 3. Germline V lookup: CDR1 SGHRS, CDR2 YFSETQ. The CDR3 is 16 residues long. Filled out from reference TRBV5-1 and TRBJ2-1, the complete variable domain reads KAGVTQTPRYLIKTRGQQVTLSCSPISGHRSVSWYQQTPGQGLQFLFEYFSETQRNKGNFPGRFSGRQFSNSRSEMNVSTLELGDSALYLCASSLGTSSSYNEQFFGPGTRLTVL.

The chain carries TRBV5-1 and TRBJ2-1; possibly TRBD1 for D (6 bases). This CDR3 has 13 residues. The germline V gene has CDR1 SGHRS and CDR2 YFSETQ. The V gene lost 4 bases and the J gene lost 6 bases, with 11 bases spanning the gap. The CDR3 coding sequence is TGCGCCAGCAGCGCCGGACAGATCAATGAGCAGTTCTTC. Protein sequence: CASSAGQINEQFF.

The chain employs TRBV5-1 and TRBJ1-2, with D uncertain. Germline-derived CDR1 and CDR2 are SGHRS and YFSETQ. CDR3 size: 16 residues. Trimming pared 5 bases from V and 6 bases from J, leaving 23 bases between. CDR3 amino acids: CASSVSSSYGNHGYTF. The CDR3 DNA sequence: TGCGCCAGCAGTGTAAGCTCTTCCTACGGGAACCATGGCTACACCTTC.

This chain joins TRBV30 and TRBJ1-2, with D maybe TRBD1 (6 bases). From germline, CDR1 is GTSNPN and CDR2 SVGIG (reference sequence). V lost 6 bases, J lost 2 bases, and 10 bases lay in between. This CDR3 is built from 12 residues. This chain's CDR3 is CACRRGNYGYTF. The CDR3 coding sequence is TGTGCCTGCCGCAGGGGCAACTATGGCTACACCTTC.

This chain joins TRBV7-9 and TRBJ1-6; maybe TRBD1 (5 bases). Germline lookup yields CDR1 SEHNR and CDR2 FQNEAQ (reference sequence). The CDR3 covers 14 residues. Trimming removed 3 bases at V and 13 bases at J, with 16 bases between. The CDR3 is CASSFPGKPSPLHF. DNA of the CDR3: TGTGCCAGCAGCTTTCCAGGGAAGCCCAGTCCCCTCCACTTT.